This T cell receptor beta chain was sequenced in a study of spatial heterogeneity in lung cancer (dated by TCRdb to between 2018 and 2021). With respect to the entire study: The donors were 65 to 90 patients from the lung TRACERx cohort who had early-stage, untreated non-small cell lung cancer. Follow-up PBMC samples were sequenced whenever the samples were available, and the median time to follow-up was around two years after resection. More beta-chain than alpha-chain transcripts were consistently detected, likely reflecting higher beta-chain transcript abundance. In the raw uncorrected reads, each unique combination of TCR and UMI appeared more than ten times on average. In non-small cell lung cancer, the study quantitatively compared TCR alpha and beta repertoires across several tumor regions, matched nontumor lung, and blood. TCR repertoire features were related to nonsynonymous mutation counts determined by whole-exome sequencing of tumor tissue. Both alpha and beta chains were TCR-sequenced in around 220 tumor regions, roughly 70 matched nontumor lung samples and 45 to 60 PBMC samples obtained at surgery. Here is what the overall study found, with its caveats: Confirming at a functional level the hypothesis that regional TCRs recognize regional mutations was considered to require additional single-cell paired TCR alpha and beta sequencing. Only about 15 patients were included in comparisons of baseline and follow-up blood repertoires. Ubiquitous expanded tumor TCRs were detected in blood more often at tumor resection than at routine follow-up.

The method behind the library was 5' RACE. The listed sequencing device is NextSeq 500. To allow correction of PCR and sequencing errors, the TCR library protocol tagged every TCR cDNA molecule with a unique molecular identifier. The authors processed their data as follows. Decombinator tools were used for TCR identification, UMI-based error correction and CDR3 extraction. Expanded TCRs were defined as those above a frequency of 2 per 1,000, corresponding to the top 1% of the tumor frequency distribution. Renyi diversity was calculated using the R vegan package after each repertoire was subsampled 100 times to 5,000 TCRs. To build CDR3 similarity networks, amino acid triplet string-kernel similarity was used, and CDR3s were connected when their pairwise similarity was above 0.82. TCRdb ran its own pipeline on the public reads, namely fastp trimming at Q25 and MiXCR clone calling, and kept in-frame beta chains. For every CDR3 protein sequence, its rows merge into one entry that carries the most common genes and DNA. The V and J calls and clone size are TCRdb's, not the authors'. Here the sample has 25,000 to 35,000 distinct CDR3 sequences; 8% to 13% occur a single time. Over 25% of the sample is taken by the ten largest.

Trimming at the junction amounts to 5 bases on V and 4 bases on J, and the germline ends lie 9 bases apart. The CDR3 holds 13 amino acids from the cysteine to the phenylalanine. The read is trimmed to its CDR3 DNA, 39 bases read in frame from base 1. Reading the label with the study, this specimen's time point is: blood at routine non-recurrence follow-up after resection. Without any cell sorting, TCR sequencing was performed on whole RNA extracted either from tumor and nontumor lung tissue or from cryopreserved PBMC samples. Only patients for whom sufficient RNA was available from at least two tumor regions were selected for TCR sequencing. The table lists this clonotype with many counts. The antigen it recognizes is unknown. No much larger clonotype is one base removed from it; base qualities were not supplied.

The sequences come from PBMCs, collected at follow-up. Here the chain combines TRBV12-3 or TRBV12-4 and TRBJ1-3; possibly the D gene is TRBD1, per 5 matching bases. This TCR was recovered from a female donor with early-stage non-small cell lung cancer. The CDR3 protein: CASSPRGGNTIYF. The DNA sequence is given as TGTGCCAGCAGTCCCCGGGGGGGAAACACCATATATTTT.